This TCR beta chain emerged from a study of shared clonotypes between healthy human individuals. V was shortened by 6 bases and J by 9 bases, with 18 bases between the two germline ends. This CDR3 has 13 amino acids. CDR1 SGHDT and CDR2 YYEEEE come from the germline V gene. TCRdb's copy holds only in-frame clones and misses some; the assay was immunoSEQ multiplex PCR. Among 1,100,000 or so clones listed, more than 75% were seen once. Division of CD4+ cells produced a CD45RA+ naive subset and a CD45RA-negative memory subset. The sample comprised memory CD4+ T cells from PBMCs. As to subset: CD45RA-negative fraction. The chain links TRBV5-6 to TRBJ1-2, with D possibly TRBD1 on 5 matching bases. The receptor's source is a man between 18 and 35 years old in good health. Some clones in this sample may be carry-over from other donors' samples. This chain's CDR3 is CASNPGTRPSYTF. In nucleotides, the CDR3 is TGTGCCAGCAACCCCGGGACTAGGCCGAGCTACACCTTC. The entire variable domain, with the rest obtained from reference TRBV5-6 and TRBJ1-2, is as follows: DAGVTQSPTHLIKTRGQQVTLRCSPKSGHDTVSWYQQALGQGPQFIFQYYEEEERQRGNFPDRFSGHQFPNYSSELNVNALLLGDSALYLCASNPGTRPSYTFGSGTRLTVV.